What follows is one TCR beta chain and its context. Some clones are missing from TCRdb's copy, which holds only in-frame ones; the method was immunoSEQ multiplex PCR. The sample lists 250,000 to 300,000 clones; roughly 89% were seen once. This CDR3 is built from 16 residues. The germline V and J ends were trimmed by 3 bases and 0 bases, with 12 bases remaining between them. Germline CDR1 SGHVS, CDR2 FQNEAQ. The data were taken from a study of blood T cell repertoires in COVID-19. The chain links TRBV7-8 to TRBJ1-3; D is undetermined. Material: peripheral blood. The receptor was derived from a man between 45 and 60 years old with acute or convalescent COVID-19. The CDR3 protein is CASSFGAPDSGNTIYF. CDR3 bases: TGTGCCAGCAGCTTCGGAGCTCCGGACTCTGGAAACACCATATATTTT.